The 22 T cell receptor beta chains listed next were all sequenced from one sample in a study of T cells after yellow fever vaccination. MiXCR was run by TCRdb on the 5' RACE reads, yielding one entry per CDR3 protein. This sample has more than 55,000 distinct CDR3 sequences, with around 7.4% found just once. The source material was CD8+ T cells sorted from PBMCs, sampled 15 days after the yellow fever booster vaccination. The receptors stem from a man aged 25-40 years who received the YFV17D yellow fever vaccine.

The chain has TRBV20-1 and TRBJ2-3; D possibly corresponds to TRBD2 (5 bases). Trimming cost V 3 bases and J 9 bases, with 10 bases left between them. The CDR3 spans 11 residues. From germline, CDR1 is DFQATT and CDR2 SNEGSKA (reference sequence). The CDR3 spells CSASATGTQYF. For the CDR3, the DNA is TGCAGTGCTAGCGCGACGGGGACGCAGTATTTT.

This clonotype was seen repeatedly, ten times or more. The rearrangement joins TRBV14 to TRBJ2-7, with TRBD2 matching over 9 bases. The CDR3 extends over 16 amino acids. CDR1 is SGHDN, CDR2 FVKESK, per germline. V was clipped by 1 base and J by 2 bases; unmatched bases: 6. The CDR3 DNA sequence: TGTGCCAGCAGCCAAGGGTACAGCGGGAGGACCTACGAGCAGTACTTC. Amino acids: CASSQGYSGRTYEQYF.

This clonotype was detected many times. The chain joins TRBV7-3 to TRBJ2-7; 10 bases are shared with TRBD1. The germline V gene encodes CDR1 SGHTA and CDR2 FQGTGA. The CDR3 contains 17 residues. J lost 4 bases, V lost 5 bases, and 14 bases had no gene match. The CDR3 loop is CASSPTPPGQGLYEQYF. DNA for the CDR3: TGTGCCAGCAGCCCAACCCCTCCGGGACAGGGGTTGTACGAGCAGTACTTC. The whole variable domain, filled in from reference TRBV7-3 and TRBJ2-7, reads GAGVSQTPSNKVTEKGKYVELRCDPISGHTALYWYRQSLGQGPEFLIYFQGTGAADDSGLPNDRFFAVRPEGSVSTLKIQRTERGDSAVYLCASSPTPPGQGLYEQYFGPGTRLTVT.

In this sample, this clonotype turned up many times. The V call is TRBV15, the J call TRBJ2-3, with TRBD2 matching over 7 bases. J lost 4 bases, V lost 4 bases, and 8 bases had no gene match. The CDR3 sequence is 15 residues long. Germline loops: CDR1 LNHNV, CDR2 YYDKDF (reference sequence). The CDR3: CATSNRGRESDTQYF. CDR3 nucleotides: TGTGCCACCAGCAATCGGGGGAGGGAATCAGATACGCAGTATTTT.

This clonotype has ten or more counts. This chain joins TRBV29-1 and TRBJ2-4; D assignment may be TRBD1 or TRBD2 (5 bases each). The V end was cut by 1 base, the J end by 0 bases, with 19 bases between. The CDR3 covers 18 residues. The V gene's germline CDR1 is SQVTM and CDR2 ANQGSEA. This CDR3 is CSVEGPGSDGGAKNIQYF. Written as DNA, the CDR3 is TGCAGCGTTGAAGGACCTGGGTCCGATGGGGGAGCCAAAAACATTCAGTACTTC.

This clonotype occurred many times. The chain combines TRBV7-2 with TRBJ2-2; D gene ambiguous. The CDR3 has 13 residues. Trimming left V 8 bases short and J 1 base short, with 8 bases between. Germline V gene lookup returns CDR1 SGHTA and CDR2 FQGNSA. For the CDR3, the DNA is TGTGCCAGCGGTTACTTGAACACCGGGGAGCTGTTTTTT. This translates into CASGYLNTGELFF.

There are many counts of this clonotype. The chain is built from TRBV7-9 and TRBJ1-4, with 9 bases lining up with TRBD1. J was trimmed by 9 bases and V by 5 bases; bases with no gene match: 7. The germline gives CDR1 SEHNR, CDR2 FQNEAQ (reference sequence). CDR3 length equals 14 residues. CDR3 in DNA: TGTGCCAGCAGCCGGGACAGGGAGATGAAAAAACTGTTTTTT. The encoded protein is CASSRDREMKKLFF.

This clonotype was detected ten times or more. CDR3 in amino acids: CASSTTTTDTQYF. DNA of the CDR3: TGTGCCAGCAGCACGACTACCACAGATACGCAGTATTTT. The chain joins TRBV7-6 to TRBJ2-3, with D perhaps TRBD2 (5 bases). V lost 5 bases and J 2 bases, leaving 8 bases between the germline ends. CDR1 SGHVS and CDR2 FNYEAQ come from the germline V gene. The CDR3 contains 13 residues.

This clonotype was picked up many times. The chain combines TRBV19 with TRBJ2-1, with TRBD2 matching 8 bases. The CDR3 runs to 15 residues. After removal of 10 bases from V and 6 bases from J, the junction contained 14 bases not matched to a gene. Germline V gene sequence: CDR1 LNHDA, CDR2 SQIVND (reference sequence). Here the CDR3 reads CATDPLAGGGNEQFF. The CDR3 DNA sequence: TGTGCCACAGACCCCCTAGCGGGCGGGGGCAATGAGCAGTTCTTC.

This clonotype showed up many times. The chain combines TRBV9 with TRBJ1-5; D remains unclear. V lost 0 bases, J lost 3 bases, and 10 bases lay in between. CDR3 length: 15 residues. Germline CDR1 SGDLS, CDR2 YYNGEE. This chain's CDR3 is CASSVEGRTNQPQHF. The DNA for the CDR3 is TGTGCCAGCAGCGTAGAAGGGAGAACCAATCAGCCCCAGCATTTT.

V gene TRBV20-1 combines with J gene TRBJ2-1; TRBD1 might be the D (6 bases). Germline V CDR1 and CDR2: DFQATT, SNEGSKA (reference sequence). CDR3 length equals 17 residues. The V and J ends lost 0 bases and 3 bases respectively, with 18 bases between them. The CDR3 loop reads CSARDRGEEGSYNEQFF. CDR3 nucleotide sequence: TGCAGTGCTAGAGACAGGGGAGAAGAGGGTAGCTACAATGAGCAGTTCTTC.

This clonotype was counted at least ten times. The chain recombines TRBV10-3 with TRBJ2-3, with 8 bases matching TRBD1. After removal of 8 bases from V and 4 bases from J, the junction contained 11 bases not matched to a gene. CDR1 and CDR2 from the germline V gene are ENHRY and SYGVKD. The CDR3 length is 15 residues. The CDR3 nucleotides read TGTGCCATCGAATCTACGGCAGGGGGCCCAGATACGCAGTATTTT. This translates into CAIESTAGGPDTQYF.

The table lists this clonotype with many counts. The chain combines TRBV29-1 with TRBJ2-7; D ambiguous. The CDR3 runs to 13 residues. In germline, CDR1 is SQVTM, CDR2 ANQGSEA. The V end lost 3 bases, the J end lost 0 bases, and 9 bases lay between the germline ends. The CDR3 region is CSVEGSNSYEQYF. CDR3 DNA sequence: TGCAGCGTTGAGGGGTCGAACTCCTACGAGCAGTACTTC.

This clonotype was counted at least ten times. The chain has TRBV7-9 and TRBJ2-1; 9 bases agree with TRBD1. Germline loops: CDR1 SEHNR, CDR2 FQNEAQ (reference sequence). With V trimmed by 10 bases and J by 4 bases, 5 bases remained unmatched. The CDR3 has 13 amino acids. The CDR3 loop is CATDRGGYNEQFF. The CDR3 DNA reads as TGTGCCACGGACAGGGGTGGTTACAATGAGCAGTTCTTC.

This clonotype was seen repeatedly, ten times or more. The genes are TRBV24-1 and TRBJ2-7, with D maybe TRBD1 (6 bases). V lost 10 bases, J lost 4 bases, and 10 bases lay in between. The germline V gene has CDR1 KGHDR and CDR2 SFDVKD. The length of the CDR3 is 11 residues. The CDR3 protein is CATEQGYEQYF. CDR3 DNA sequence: TGTGCCACGGAACAGGGATACGAGCAGTACTTC.

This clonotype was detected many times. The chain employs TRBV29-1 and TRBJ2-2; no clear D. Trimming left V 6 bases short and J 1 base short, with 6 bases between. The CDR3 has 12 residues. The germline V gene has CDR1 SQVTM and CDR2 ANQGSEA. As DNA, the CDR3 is TGCAGCGTGCCAGGGAACACCGGGGAGCTGTTTTTT. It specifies CSVPGNTGELFF.

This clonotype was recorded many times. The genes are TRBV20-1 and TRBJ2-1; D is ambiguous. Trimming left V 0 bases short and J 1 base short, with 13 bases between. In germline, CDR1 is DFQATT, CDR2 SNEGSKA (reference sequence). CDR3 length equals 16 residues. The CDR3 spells CSARDHGGASYNEQFF. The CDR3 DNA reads TGCAGTGCTAGAGATCATGGCGGAGCGTCCTACAATGAGCAGTTCTTC.

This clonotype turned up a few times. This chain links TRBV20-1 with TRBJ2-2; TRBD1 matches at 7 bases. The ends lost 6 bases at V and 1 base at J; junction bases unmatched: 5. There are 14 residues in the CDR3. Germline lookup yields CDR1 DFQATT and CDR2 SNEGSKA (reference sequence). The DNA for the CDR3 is TGCAGTGCCGCGAGGGACAGGAACACCGGGGAGCTGTTTTTT. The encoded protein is CSAARDRNTGELFF.

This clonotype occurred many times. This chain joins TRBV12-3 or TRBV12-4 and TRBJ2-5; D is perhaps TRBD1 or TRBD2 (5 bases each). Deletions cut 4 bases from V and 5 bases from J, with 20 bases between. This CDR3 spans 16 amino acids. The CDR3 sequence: CASSSSRRGGLETQYF. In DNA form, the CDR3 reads TGTGCCAGCAGTTCGTCCCGAAGGGGCGGGTTGGAGACCCAGTACTTC.

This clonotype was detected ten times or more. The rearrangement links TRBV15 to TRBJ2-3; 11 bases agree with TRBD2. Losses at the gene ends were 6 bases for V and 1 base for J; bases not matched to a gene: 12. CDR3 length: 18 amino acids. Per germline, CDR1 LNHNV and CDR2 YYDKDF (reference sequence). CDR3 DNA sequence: TGTGCCACCAGGGCTTTACTAGCGGGAGTGGCGGGCACAGATACGCAGTATTTT. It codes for CATRALLAGVAGTDTQYF.

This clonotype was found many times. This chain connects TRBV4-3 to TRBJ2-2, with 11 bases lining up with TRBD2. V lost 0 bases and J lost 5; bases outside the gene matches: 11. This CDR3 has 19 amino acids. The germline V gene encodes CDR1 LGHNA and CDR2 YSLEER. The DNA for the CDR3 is TGCGCCAGCAGCCAAGAATGGCCCGGGACTAGCGGCTCAACCGGGGAGCTGTTTTTT. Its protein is CASSQEWPGTSGSTGELFF.

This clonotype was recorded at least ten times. CDR3 sequence (DNA): TGTGCCAGCAGCGGGACAGGGTTGACCACCGGGGAGCTGTTTTTT. Protein: CASSGTGLTTGELFF. V usage is TRBV27 and J usage is TRBJ2-2, with 9 bases lining up with TRBD1. The V and J ends lost 6 bases and 4 bases, in that order; junction bases with no gene match: 6. Per germline, CDR1 MNHEY and CDR2 SMNVEV (reference sequence). The CDR3 has 15 residues.